The subject of this entry is one TCR beta chain. Its antigen is not known. This entry comes from a study of cytomegalovirus exposure and HLA in healthy donors. Study-wide results and limits: In a later analysis, productive TCRs from donors in an Asian-associated ancestry cluster reportedly carried fewer N-insertions than the cohort mean. In an earlier analysis, about 87% or about 30%: the productive usage of most TCR beta V segments.

The PCR made use of 60 Vbeta and 13 Jbeta primers. Assay: immunoSEQ multiplex PCR; the TCRdb copy retains only in-frame clones and omits some. The profile shows some 140,000 clones, about 80% of them singletons. Source material: PBMCs. The origin of this receptor is a man aged 45-60 years in good health and CMV-seronegative.

CDR3 sequence reads: CASSLDGGGYEQYF. The CDR3 DNA is TGTGCCAGCAGCTTAGACGGGGGAGGTTACGAGCAGTACTTC. The genes are TRBV7-9 and TRBJ2-7, with D maybe TRBD2 (6 bases). Between the trimmed V and J ends, which lost 1 base and 4 bases, there was a span of 11 bases. CDR3 size: 14 residues. Germline assignment: CDR1 SEHNR and CDR2 FQNEAQ (reference sequence).